Below, one TCR beta chain is given with its context. The antigen is undetermined. This specimen belongs to a study of cytomegalovirus exposure and HLA in healthy donors. At the level of the study: The approximately 120 validation repertoires used the same platform as the 666 first-cohort repertoires, a later analysis reported. Study observations and caveats: There were over 150 TCR beta chains listed as cytomegalovirus-associated.

This table comes from immunoSEQ multiplex PCR, and its TCRdb copy is limited to in-frame clones, with some not included. This sample has around 300,000 clones, with roughly 90% found just once. The CDR3 spans 14 residues. Germline V gives CDR1 MNHEY, CDR2 SMNVEV (reference sequence). Trimming pared 5 bases from V and 4 bases from J, leaving 12 bases between. The donors were in the roughly 120-subject validation cohort; that cohort was separate from the approximately 670-subject first cohort. The TCR was taken from a woman aged 18-29 years in good health and CMV-seronegative. The chain is built from TRBV27 and TRBJ1-3; tentatively, D is TRBD1 (5 bases). Sequenced input: PBMCs. The CDR3 spells CASSPGLRGNTIYF. DNA of the CDR3: TGTGCCAGCAGTCCGGGACTTAGGGGAAACACCATATATTTT.